A selection of T cell receptor beta chains follows, all from one sample in a study of T cell clones after liver transplantation. This table comes from immunoSEQ multiplex PCR, and its TCRdb copy is limited to in-frame clones, with some not included. The table shows 95,000 to 110,000 clones, with 80% to 85% occurring only once. The sample consisted of CD4+ T cells from blood, taken before liver transplant. These receptors were taken from a human donor who received a liver transplant. The CDR3 runs from the conserved cysteine through the conserved F or W. Each record gives: J gene, clone size, V gene, D gene, CDR3 protein, CDR3 DNA. The D gene is left open where the match is weak. Only part of the rows carry a size: once, few, many, or a class if the clone is expanded.

J gene: TRBJ1-6; clone size: NA; V gene: TRBV5-1; D gene: NA; CDR3 protein: CASSRAGQGRNSPLHF; CDR3 DNA: TGCGCCAGCAGCCGGGCGGGGCAGGGGAGGAATTCACCCCTCCACTTT
J gene: TRBJ2-7; clone size: NA; V gene: TRBV30; D gene: TRBD1; CDR3 protein: CAWSPGGTGGYEQYF; CDR3 DNA: TGTGCCTGGAGCCCTGGCGGGACAGGGGGATACGAGCAGTACTTC
J gene: TRBJ1-1; clone size: many; V gene: TRBV19; D gene: NA; CDR3 protein: CASSGVRTANIGSNTEAFF; CDR3 DNA: TGTGCCAGTAGTGGGGTTCGGACGGCGAATATAGGTTCGAACACTGAAGCTTTCTTT
J gene: TRBJ1-1; clone size: NA; V gene: TRBV29-1; D gene: TRBD1; CDR3 protein: CSASRWGQGGTEAFF; CDR3 DNA: TGCAGCGCCTCCAGATGGGGACAGGGTGGCACTGAAGCTTTCTTT
J gene: TRBJ1-4; clone size: NA; V gene: TRBV5-1; D gene: TRBD1; CDR3 protein: CASTSGQVGGEKLFF; CDR3 DNA: TGCGCCAGCACCTCTGGACAGGTCGGCGGTGAAAAACTGTTTTTT
J gene: TRBJ2-7; clone size: few; V gene: TRBV9; D gene: NA; CDR3 protein: CASSVATGGDYEQYF; CDR3 DNA: TGTGCCAGCAGCGTAGCCACAGGGGGGGATTACGAGCAGTACTTC
J gene: TRBJ1-1; clone size: NA; V gene: TRBV5-8; D gene: NA; CDR3 protein: CASNRGRGNTEAFF; CDR3 DNA: TGTGCCAGCAACCGAGGCAGGGGAAACACTGAAGCTTTCTTT
J gene: TRBJ2-2; clone size: NA; V gene: TRBV28; D gene: TRBD2; CDR3 protein: CASTPLEVAGVTGELFF; CDR3 DNA: TGTGCCAGCACTCCCCTCGAGGTAGCGGGAGTAACCGGGGAGCTGTTTTTT
J gene: TRBJ2-1; clone size: NA; V gene: TRBV5-4; D gene: TRBD2; CDR3 protein: CASSLWTSTDAVYNEQFF; CDR3 DNA: TGTGCCAGCAGCTTGTGGACTAGCACCGACGCCGTTTACAATGAGCAGTTCTTC
J gene: TRBJ2-7; clone size: few; V gene: TRBV7-2; D gene: TRBD1; CDR3 protein: CASSLQGQVHEQYF; CDR3 DNA: TGTGCCAGCAGCTTACAGGGACAGGTCCACGAGCAGTACTTC
J gene: TRBJ2-1; clone size: few; V gene: TRBV18; D gene: NA; CDR3 protein: CASSPLVSGASSYNEQFF; CDR3 DNA: TGTGCCAGCTCACCACTGGTTAGCGGTGCAAGCTCCTACAATGAGCAGTTCTTC
J gene: TRBJ1-2; clone size: NA; V gene: TRBV29-1; D gene: TRBD1; CDR3 protein: CSVSDRLDGYTF; CDR3 DNA: TGCAGCGTTTCGGACAGGTTGGACGGCTACACCTTC
J gene: TRBJ1-1; clone size: NA; V gene: TRBV19; D gene: NA; CDR3 protein: CASRPTGWGTEAFF; CDR3 DNA: TGTGCCAGTAGGCCGACAGGTTGGGGCACTGAAGCTTTCTTT
J gene: TRBJ2-4; clone size: NA; V gene: TRBV7-6; D gene: TRBD1; CDR3 protein: CASSLVGRGQRPPAKNIQYF; CDR3 DNA: TGTGCCAGCAGCTTAGTCGGCAGGGGGCAACGACCCCCCGCCAAAAACATTCAGTACTTC
J gene: TRBJ2-1; clone size: NA; V gene: TRBV11-1; D gene: TRBD1; CDR3 protein: CASSSDRNNEQFF; CDR3 DNA: TGTGCCAGCAGCTCGGACAGGAACAATGAGCAGTTCTTC
J gene: TRBJ2-2; clone size: NA; V gene: TRBV7-3; D gene: TRBD2; CDR3 protein: CASSLDSGGIAELFF; CDR3 DNA: TGTGCCAGCAGCTTAGATAGCGGGGGTATTGCGGAGCTGTTTTTT
J gene: TRBJ1-5; clone size: NA; V gene: TRBV11-2; D gene: NA; CDR3 protein: CASSVGGGPNQPQHF; CDR3 DNA: TGTGCCAGCAGCGTTGGGGGGGGACCGAATCAGCCCCAGCATTTT
J gene: TRBJ1-3; clone size: NA; V gene: TRBV7-2; D gene: NA; CDR3 protein: CASSPAGRTGNTIYF; CDR3 DNA: TGTGCCAGCAGCCCTGCAGGGAGGACTGGAAACACCATATATTTT
J gene: TRBJ2-3; clone size: NA; V gene: TRBV7-2; D gene: TRBD2; CDR3 protein: CASRQRAGVGITDTQYF; CDR3 DNA: TGTGCCAGCAGACAAAGAGCGGGGGTAGGGATCACAGATACGCAGTATTTT
J gene: TRBJ1-2; clone size: NA; V gene: TRBV30; D gene: NA; CDR3 protein: CAWTATPYNYGYTF; CDR3 DNA: TGTGCCTGGACCGCAACCCCATATAACTATGGCTACACCTTC
J gene: TRBJ1-2; clone size: NA; V gene: TRBV6-1; D gene: TRBD1; CDR3 protein: CAIRGGSYGYTF; CDR3 DNA: TGTGCCATCAGGGGGGGTTCCTATGGCTACACCTTC
J gene: TRBJ2-7; clone size: NA; V gene: TRBV19; D gene: TRBD2; CDR3 protein: CASSSRTSGSTYEQYF; CDR3 DNA: TGTGCCAGTAGTTCCCGGACTAGCGGGAGTACCTACGAGCAGTACTTC
J gene: TRBJ1-3; clone size: NA; V gene: TRBV19; D gene: TRBD1; CDR3 protein: CATLGQGSPGNTIYF; CDR3 DNA: TGTGCCACCCTTGGACAGGGATCTCCTGGAAACACCATATATTTT
J gene: TRBJ2-4; clone size: NA; V gene: TRBV4-2; D gene: TRBD2; CDR3 protein: CAGDLVAGGSKNIQYF; CDR3 DNA: TGTGCTGGGGACTTGGTAGCGGGAGGCTCCAAAAACATTCAGTACTTC
J gene: TRBJ2-1; clone size: NA; V gene: TRBV9; D gene: NA; CDR3 protein: CASSVVGTEQFF; CDR3 DNA: TGTGCCAGCAGCGTAGTGGGTACCGAGCAGTTCTTC
J gene: TRBJ2-1; clone size: NA; V gene: TRBV28; D gene: NA; CDR3 protein: CASTGTREGNEQFF; CDR3 DNA: TGTGCCAGCACCGGGACAAGGGAGGGGAATGAGCAGTTCTTC
J gene: TRBJ1-2; clone size: NA; V gene: TRBV7-8; D gene: NA; CDR3 protein: CASTPEDEHYYGYTF; CDR3 DNA: TGTGCCAGCACCCCTGAGGACGAACATTACTATGGCTACACCTTC
J gene: TRBJ1-1; clone size: NA; V gene: TRBV29-1; D gene: NA; CDR3 protein: CSVWNTEAFF; CDR3 DNA: TGCAGCGTTTGGAACACTGAAGCTTTCTTT
J gene: TRBJ2-1; clone size: few; V gene: TRBV11-2; D gene: NA; CDR3 protein: CASSLVIGNEQFF; CDR3 DNA: TGTGCCAGCAGCTTAGTGATAGGCAATGAGCAGTTCTTC
J gene: TRBJ1-1; clone size: NA; V gene: TRBV5-1; D gene: TRBD1; CDR3 protein: CASSLASGTGAAGAFF; CDR3 DNA: TGCGCCAGCAGCTTGGCCAGCGGGACAGGGGCCGCCGGCGCTTTCTTT
J gene: TRBJ2-1; clone size: NA; V gene: TRBV19; D gene: TRBD1; CDR3 protein: CASSPRTGVYNEQFF; CDR3 DNA: TGTGCCAGTAGTCCCCGGACAGGGGTCTACAATGAGCAGTTCTTC
J gene: TRBJ2-3; clone size: NA; V gene: TRBV6-5; D gene: NA; CDR3 protein: CASSPFRDTQYF; CDR3 DNA: TGTGCCAGCAGTCCTTTTAGAGATACGCAGTATTTT
J gene: TRBJ1-2; clone size: NA; V gene: TRBV6-1; D gene: NA; CDR3 protein: CASRTLDSLYGYTF; CDR3 DNA: TGTGCCAGCAGGACATTGGACAGCCTCTATGGCTACACCTTC
J gene: TRBJ1-5; clone size: NA; V gene: TRBV7-8; D gene: NA; CDR3 protein: CASSGGGGGGQPQHF; CDR3 DNA: TGTGCCAGCAGCGGTGGGGGAGGGGGAGGTCAGCCCCAGCATTTT
J gene: TRBJ2-7; clone size: NA; V gene: TRBV18; D gene: TRBD1; CDR3 protein: CASSPYGQGAPGEQYF; CDR3 DNA: TGTGCCAGCTCACCATACGGACAGGGGGCTCCGGGGGAGCAGTACTTC
J gene: TRBJ2-3; clone size: NA; V gene: TRBV27; D gene: TRBD2; CDR3 protein: CASSFSGLAGNTDTQYF; CDR3 DNA: TGTGCCAGCAGTTTCTCAGGACTAGCGGGAAACACAGATACGCAGTATTTT
J gene: TRBJ2-1; clone size: NA; V gene: TRBV5-6; D gene: NA; CDR3 protein: CASFLLGTTNEQFF; CDR3 DNA: TGTGCCAGTTTCCTGTTGGGTACTACCAATGAGCAGTTCTTC
J gene: TRBJ1-1; clone size: NA; V gene: TRBV19; D gene: NA; CDR3 protein: CASSIGQMNTEAFF; CDR3 DNA: TGTGCCAGTAGTATCGGACAGATGAACACTGAAGCTTTCTTT
J gene: TRBJ1-5; clone size: medium-sized; V gene: TRBV30; D gene: TRBD1; CDR3 protein: CAWRPTGGRDQPQHF; CDR3 DNA: TGTGCCTGGAGGCCGACAGGGGGTAGGGATCAGCCCCAGCATTTT
J gene: TRBJ1-5; clone size: few; V gene: TRBV5-1; D gene: NA; CDR3 protein: CASSLAAGVGQPQHF; CDR3 DNA: TGCGCCAGCAGCTTGGCCGCAGGGGTAGGCCAGCCCCAGCATTTT
J gene: TRBJ1-5; clone size: NA; V gene: TRBV11-2; D gene: TRBD1; CDR3 protein: CASSLDRGDNQPQHF; CDR3 DNA: TGTGCCAGCAGCTTGGACAGGGGAGACAATCAGCCCCAGCATTTT
J gene: TRBJ1-1; clone size: NA; V gene: TRBV9; D gene: NA; CDR3 protein: CASSISRGRGTEAFF; CDR3 DNA: TGTGCCAGCAGCATCTCGCGGGGCAGGGGTACTGAAGCTTTCTTT
J gene: TRBJ1-6; clone size: NA; V gene: TRBV12-5; D gene: NA; CDR3 protein: CASGLAQGIGSPLHF; CDR3 DNA: TGTGCTAGTGGTTTGGCTCAGGGGATTGGATCACCCCTCCACTTT
J gene: TRBJ1-1; clone size: NA; V gene: TRBV11-3; D gene: NA; CDR3 protein: CASGTELNTEAFF; CDR3 DNA: TGTGCCAGCGGTACAGAGCTGAACACTGAAGCTTTCTTT
J gene: TRBJ2-3; clone size: NA; V gene: TRBV28; D gene: TRBD1; CDR3 protein: CASSSPGTALDTQYF; CDR3 DNA: TGTGCCAGCAGTTCCCCCGGGACAGCATTGGATACGCAGTATTTT
J gene: TRBJ1-1; clone size: many; V gene: TRBV2; D gene: NA; CDR3 protein: CASSEPLAGPTEAFF; CDR3 DNA: TGTGCCAGCAGTGAGCCGCTAGCAGGCCCCACTGAAGCTTTCTTT
J gene: TRBJ2-5; clone size: NA; V gene: TRBV7-9; D gene: TRBD1; CDR3 protein: CASSLRTGYQETQYF; CDR3 DNA: TGTGCCAGCAGCTTAAGGACAGGGTACCAAGAGACCCAGTACTTC
J gene: TRBJ2-7; clone size: NA; V gene: TRBV19; D gene: NA; CDR3 protein: CASSISQGRTVQYF; CDR3 DNA: TGTGCCAGTAGTATAAGTCAAGGACGAACAGTGCAGTACTTC
J gene: TRBJ2-5; clone size: NA; V gene: TRBV2; D gene: TRBD1; CDR3 protein: CASSRDSATQYF; CDR3 DNA: TGTGCCAGCAGTAGGGACAGTGCGACCCAGTACTTC
J gene: TRBJ2-2; clone size: NA; V gene: TRBV30; D gene: NA; CDR3 protein: CAWSVGSKPTPGELFF; CDR3 DNA: TGTGCCTGGAGTGTGGGTAGCAAACCCACCCCCGGGGAGCTGTTTTTT
J gene: TRBJ1-2; clone size: NA; V gene: TRBV19; D gene: NA; CDR3 protein: CASSGQAGGYTF; CDR3 DNA: TGTGCCAGTAGTGGTCAGGCCGGTGGCTACACCTTC
J gene: TRBJ1-2; clone size: NA; V gene: TRBV11-2; D gene: NA; CDR3 protein: CASSQDTNYGYTF; CDR3 DNA: TGTGCCAGCAGCCAAGACACAAACTATGGCTACACCTTC
J gene: TRBJ2-2; clone size: NA; V gene: TRBV11-1; D gene: NA; CDR3 protein: CASSFSLTGELFF; CDR3 DNA: TGTGCCAGCAGCTTTAGCCTCACCGGGGAGCTGTTTTTT
J gene: TRBJ1-5; clone size: once; V gene: TRBV6-1; D gene: NA; CDR3 protein: CASSEGPAGHQPQHF; CDR3 DNA: TGTGCCAGCAGTGAGGGTCCCGCGGGGCATCAGCCCCAGCATTTT
J gene: TRBJ1-2; clone size: NA; V gene: TRBV5-4; D gene: TRBD1; CDR3 protein: CASSLGTGGYGYTF; CDR3 DNA: TGTGCCAGCAGCTTAGGAACAGGGGGCTATGGCTACACCTTC